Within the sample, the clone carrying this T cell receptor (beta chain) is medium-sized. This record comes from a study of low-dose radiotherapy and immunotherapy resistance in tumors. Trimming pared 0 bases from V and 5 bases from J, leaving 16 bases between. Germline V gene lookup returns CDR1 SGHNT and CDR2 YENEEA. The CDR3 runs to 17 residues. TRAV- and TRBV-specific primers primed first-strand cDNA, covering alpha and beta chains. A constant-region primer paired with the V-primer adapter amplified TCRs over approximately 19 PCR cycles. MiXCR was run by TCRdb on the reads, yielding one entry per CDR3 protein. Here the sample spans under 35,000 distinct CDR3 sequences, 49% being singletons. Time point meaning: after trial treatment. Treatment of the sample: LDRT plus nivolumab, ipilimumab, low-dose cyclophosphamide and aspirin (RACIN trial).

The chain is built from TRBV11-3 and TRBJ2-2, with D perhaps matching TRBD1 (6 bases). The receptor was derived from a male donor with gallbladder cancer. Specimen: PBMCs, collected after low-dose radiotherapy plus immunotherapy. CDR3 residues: CASSLDEGGHATGELFF. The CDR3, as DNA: TGTGCCAGCAGCTTAGATGAAGGGGGACATGCAACCGGGGAGCTGTTTTTT.